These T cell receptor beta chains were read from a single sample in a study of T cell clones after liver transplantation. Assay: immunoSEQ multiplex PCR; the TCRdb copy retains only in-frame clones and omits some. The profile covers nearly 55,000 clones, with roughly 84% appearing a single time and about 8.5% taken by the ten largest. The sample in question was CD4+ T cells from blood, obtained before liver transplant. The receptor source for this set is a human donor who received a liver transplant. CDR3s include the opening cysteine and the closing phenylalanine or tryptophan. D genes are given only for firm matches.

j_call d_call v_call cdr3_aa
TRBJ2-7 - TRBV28 CASSFGSIQYF
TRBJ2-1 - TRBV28 CASRAGRTSSYNEQFF
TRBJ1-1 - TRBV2 CASSGEMNTEAFF
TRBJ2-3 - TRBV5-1 CASSLWAADTQYF
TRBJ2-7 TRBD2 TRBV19 CASSTTSGEFYEQYF
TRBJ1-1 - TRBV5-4 CASSPGGGSNTEAFF
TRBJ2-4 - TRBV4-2 CASSQEKKEVIAKNIQYF
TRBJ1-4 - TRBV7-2 CASSLDRATNEKLFF
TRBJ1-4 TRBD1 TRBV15 CATSSRGTGVGEKLFF
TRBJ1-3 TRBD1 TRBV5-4 CASSPGTAKAGNTIYF
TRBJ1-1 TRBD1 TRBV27 CASSYRGPNTEAFF
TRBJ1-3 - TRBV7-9 CASSLGTGNTIYF
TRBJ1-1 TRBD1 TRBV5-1 CASSAGTGGRGEAFF
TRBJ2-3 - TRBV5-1 CASSSRTASTDTQYF
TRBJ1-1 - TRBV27 CASRTGTLSEAFF
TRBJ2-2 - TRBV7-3 CASSPSGFGELFF
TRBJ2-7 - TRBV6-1 CASTPYRAGEQYF
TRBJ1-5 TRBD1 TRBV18 CASSPASKGQGNQPQHF
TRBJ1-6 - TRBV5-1 CASSLEGSSYNSPLHF
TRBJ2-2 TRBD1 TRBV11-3 CASSPGGSTGELFF
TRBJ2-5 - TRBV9 CASSPGLPIETQYF
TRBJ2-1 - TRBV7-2 CASRPPGSKFYEQFF
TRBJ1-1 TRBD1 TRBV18 CASSFPPWTGEKNTEAFF
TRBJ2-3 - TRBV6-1 CASSEPTAPDTQYF
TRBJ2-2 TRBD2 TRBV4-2 CASSQDPSGGYNTGELFF
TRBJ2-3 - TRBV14 CASSQEIWEADTQYF
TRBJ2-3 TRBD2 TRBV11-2 CASSLPGTSGGITQYF
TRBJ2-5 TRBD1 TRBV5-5 CASSYIPGQQETQYF
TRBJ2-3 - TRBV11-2 CASSLDRRAGVDTQYF
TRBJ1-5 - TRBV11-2 CASSPGGSSNQPQHF
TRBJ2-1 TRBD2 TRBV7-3 CASSFREGRNEQFF
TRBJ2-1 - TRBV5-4 CASSPFGRYNEQFF
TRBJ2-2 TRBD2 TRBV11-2 CASRSQGRDTGELFF
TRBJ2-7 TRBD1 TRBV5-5 CASSYLRDRGGEQYF
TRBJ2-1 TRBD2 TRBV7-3 CASSPTSGRAYEQFF
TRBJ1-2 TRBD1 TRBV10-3 CAIRLPGTDRPYGYTF
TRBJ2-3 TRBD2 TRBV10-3 CAIRKLAGDTDTQYF
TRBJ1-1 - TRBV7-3 CASSLRGDTEAFF
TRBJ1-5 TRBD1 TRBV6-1 CASSEAGGRQPQHF
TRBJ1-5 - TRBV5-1 CASSSMPGGNQPQHF
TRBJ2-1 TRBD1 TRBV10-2 CASTPWGQGGSTYNEQFF